One and the same sample provided the 17 T cell receptor beta chains below, sequenced in a study of cytomegalovirus exposure and HLA in healthy donors. Vbeta (60) and Jbeta (13) primers were used in the PCR. Clones were read by immunoSEQ multiplex PCR, and TCRdb kept only the in-frame ones, dropping some. This table holds roughly 140,000 clones, roughly 83% found once. Sequences were obtained from PBMCs. Receptors were obtained from a man aged 35-49 years in good health and CMV-seropositive.

The gene calls are TRBV7-3 and TRBJ1-1; D is unresolved. The CDR3 spans 13 residues. CDR1 is SGHTA and CDR2 is FQGTGA in the germline V gene. V lost 5 bases, J lost 0 bases, and 7 bases lay in between. Here the CDR3 reads CASSRGVNTEAFF. The CDR3 DNA sequence: TGTGCCAGCAGCCGTGGAGTGAACACTGAAGCTTTCTTT.

This clone was observed a single time. The gene calls are TRBV5-4 and TRBJ2-7; perhaps TRBD1 as D (5 bases). With 1 base removed from V and 5 bases from J, the gap between germline ends came to 10 bases. The length of the CDR3 is 13 residues. In germline, CDR1 is SGHNT, CDR2 YYREEE (reference sequence). CDR3 in amino acids: CASSLRQTHEQYF. The CDR3 nucleotides read TGTGCCAGCAGCTTGAGACAGACGCACGAGCAGTACTTC. The full variable domain, in which reference TRBV5-4 and TRBJ2-7 provide the parts outside the CDR3, is ETGVTQSPTHLIKTRGQQVTLRCSSQSGHNTVSWYQQALGQGPQFIFQYYREEENGRGNFPPRFSGLQFPNYSSELNVNALELDDSALYLCASSLRQTHEQYFGPGTRLTVT.

J is TRBJ2-1 and V is TRBV9; 13 nucleotides align to TRBD2. V gave up 0 bases and J gave up 9 bases; unmatched junction bases: 6. CDR3 length equals 16 residues. The germline CDR1 and CDR2 sequences are SGDLS and YYNGEE. CDR3 sequence (DNA): TGTGCCAGCAGCGTAGGGGGACTAGCGGGGACCATTGAGCAGTTCTTC. Its protein is CASSVGGLAGTIEQFF.

This clone was seen a single time. The genes are TRBV11-1 and TRBJ2-2; D is perhaps TRBD2 (7 bases). The CDR3 sequence is 14 residues long. Trimming took off 8 bases at V and 9 bases at J, with 19 bases between the two ends. Per the germline V gene, CDR1 is SGHAT and CDR2 is FQDESV (reference sequence). CDR3 protein: CASRNLSRGRELFF. CDR3 nucleotides: TGTGCCAGCCGCAATCTTTCGCGGGGGCGGGAGCTGTTTTTT.

The chain combines TRBV5-6 with TRBJ2-1, with D tentatively TRBD2 (6 bases). This CDR3 is built from 14 residues. The germline gives CDR1 SGHDT, CDR2 YYEEEE. Trimming took 8 bases from V and 0 from J, leaving 12 bases between them. DNA for the CDR3: TGTGCCAGTATCCGGGGGAGCTCCTACAATGAGCAGTTCTTC. Its translation is CASIRGSSYNEQFF.

The count of this clone is one. V and J are TRBV30 and TRBJ2-3; 9 positions match TRBD2. The V and J ends lost 0 bases and 6 bases, in that order; junction bases with no gene match: 4. Germline CDR1 is GTSNPN and CDR2 is SVGIG (reference sequence). CDR3 size: 14 residues. CDR3 region: CAWSVAGGGDTQYF. CDR3 bases: TGTGCCTGGAGTGTAGCGGGGGGAGGGGATACGCAGTATTTT.

The chain links TRBV30 to TRBJ1-1; D possibly corresponds to TRBD1 (5 bases). CDR1 and CDR2 (germline): GTSNPN, SVGIG (reference sequence). The CDR3 is 11 residues long. Trimming removed 3 bases from V and 13 bases from J, with 15 bases in between. The CDR3 DNA sequence: TGTGCCTGGAGCTTGACAGTAAACTGTTTCTTT. Its translation: CAWSLTVNCFF.

The chain combines TRBV27 with TRBJ1-2; D perhaps matches TRBD1 (6 bases). Germline loops: CDR1 MNHEY, CDR2 SMNVEV (reference sequence). The CDR3 runs to 18 residues. Trimming took 6 bases from V and 7 from J, leaving 30 bases between them. The CDR3 DNA follows: TGTGCCAGCAGGTCCGAAGACAGCTTAGGGGGGGTCGGTCGTGGCTACACCTTC. This codes for CASRSEDSLGGVGRGYTF.

The chain joins TRBV5-6 to TRBJ1-2; 11 bases line up with TRBD1. CDR1 SGHDT and CDR2 YYEEEE come from the germline V gene. The trim removed 7 bases at V and 5 bases at J, leaving 7 bases unmatched. The CDR3 contains 14 residues. The CDR3 sequence: CASRGRDRGYGYTF. As DNA, the CDR3 is TGTGCCAGCCGTGGGCGGGACAGGGGGTATGGCTACACCTTC.

V is TRBV20-1 and J is TRBJ1-1, with no clear D. The CDR3 covers 10 residues. Germline loops: CDR1 DFQATT, CDR2 SNEGSKA (reference sequence). Trimming stripped 2 bases from V and 11 bases from J, with 9 bases between. In nucleotides, the CDR3 is TGCAGTGCTAGAAAGGCCGGGGCTTTCTTT. Translation gives CSARKAGAFF.

The V gene is TRBV11-2, the J gene TRBJ2-1, with TRBD2 matching 9 bases. The CDR3 contains 15 residues. Germline V lookup: CDR1 SGHAT, CDR2 FQNNGV. V lost 5 bases and J lost 2; bases outside the gene matches: 4. The CDR3 reads CASSTIAGAYNEQFF. CDR3 nucleotide sequence: TGTGCCAGCAGCACTATAGCGGGAGCCTACAATGAGCAGTTCTTC.

CDR3 region: CASSLTSGSGEQYF. Here the CDR3 DNA reads TGCGCCAGCAGCCTTACTAGCGGGAGTGGCGAGCAGTACTTC. The chain uses TRBV5-1 and TRBJ2-7, with 11 positions matching TRBD2. Looked up from germline, CDR1 is SGHRS and CDR2 is YFSETQ. The CDR3 has 14 amino acids. Germline trimming cut 4 bases from V and 6 bases from J; bases unmatched to any gene: 6.

There are a few counts of this clone. The chain employs TRBV27 and TRBJ2-1; 8 bases are shared with TRBD2. Germline V gene lookup returns CDR1 MNHEY and CDR2 SMNVEV (reference sequence). CDR3 length: 14 amino acids. J gave up 2 bases and V 7 bases, and 4 bases lay outside the gene matches. The CDR3 protein is CASTLAGPYNEQFF. In DNA form, the CDR3 reads TGTGCCAGCACCTTAGCGGGACCCTACAATGAGCAGTTCTTC.

V gene TRBV11-2 combines with J gene TRBJ2-7; TRBD2 is a possible D gene (5 bases). The CDR3 spans 16 residues. The V gene's germline CDR1 is SGHAT and CDR2 FQNNGV. The ends were cut back, 2 bases at V and 7 bases at J, with 21 bases in the middle. This chain's CDR3 is CASSLISSTEVREQYF. The CDR3 nucleotides read TGTGCCAGCAGCTTAATTTCGTCGACGGAGGTACGAGAGCAGTACTTC.

J is TRBJ1-1 and V is TRBV6-6; 9 nucleotides align to TRBD1. V dropped 6 bases and J dropped 1; count of bases not matched to a gene: 6. The V gene's germline CDR1 is MNHNY and CDR2 SVGAGI (reference sequence). This CDR3 spans 15 amino acids. The CDR3 loop is CASSQGTGRNTEAFF. The DNA for the CDR3 is TGTGCCAGCAGCCAAGGGACAGGGCGGAACACTGAAGCTTTCTTT.

This clone was observed a handful of times. The rearrangement uses TRBV6-1 and TRBJ1-5; possible D gene TRBD1, 6 bases. The V end lost 1 base, the J end lost 4 bases, and 11 bases lay between the germline ends. This CDR3 has 15 residues. Germline CDR1 reads MNHNS; CDR2 reads SASEGT. CDR3 sequence reads: CASSEVGTQNQPQHF. For the CDR3, the DNA is TGTGCCAGCAGTGAAGTCGGGACACAGAATCAGCCCCAGCATTTT.

The chain recombines TRBV14 with TRBJ1-1; D possibly corresponds to TRBD1 (5 bases). Trimming stripped 4 bases from V and 5 bases from J, with 14 bases between. From germline, CDR1 is SGHDN and CDR2 FVKESK. The CDR3 contains 14 residues. DNA of the CDR3: TGTGCCAGCAGCCCCGACGGGGGGAGAACTGAAGCTTTCTTT. Translation gives CASSPDGGRTEAFF.